Below, 15 T cell receptor beta chains from the same sample are listed, as sequenced in a study of blood T cell repertoires in COVID-19 (dated by TCRdb to 2018 to 2020). The library came from the immunoSEQ multiplex PCR assay. Imported from immuneACCESS, the table was reduced by TCRdb to in-frame sequences with V and J called. These copies leave out some clones; in studies compared against another copy, an unresolved V gene accounts for under half, and the cause of the remainder is not known. In this sample the table shows roughly 230,000 clones, 85% to 90% of which occur a single time. The ten largest clonotypes hold approximately 4.3% of the sample. Sequences were obtained from PBMCs or T cells enriched from blood (not recorded which). The receptors come from a woman in her twenties or thirties with acute COVID-19.

This chain links TRBV7-2 with TRBJ1-1; the match to TRBD1 covers 10 bases. With 6 bases clipped from V and 3 bases from J, the junction kept 7 bases outside the gene matches. Germline CDR1 is SGHTA and CDR2 is FQGNSA. The CDR3 extends over 15 amino acids. CDR3 in DNA: TGTGCCAGCAGTGCAGGGACAGGGGTCGACACTGAAGCTTTCTTT. Its translation is CASSAGTGVDTEAFF.

The chain recombines TRBV7-8 with TRBJ1-1, with 7 bases that match TRBD1. The CDR3 contains 16 residues. In germline, CDR1 is SGHVS, CDR2 FQNEAQ. J lost 1 base, V lost 5 bases, and 10 bases had no gene match. The CDR3, as DNA: TGTGCCAGCAGCCCCCGATCGACAGGGCCGAACACTGAAGCTTTCTTT. This gives the protein CASSPRSTGPNTEAFF.

The gene calls are TRBV10-2 and TRBJ1-1, with TRBD1 matching over 10 bases. The CDR3 runs 16 residues. The V and J ends lost 6 bases and 6 bases, in that order; junction bases with no gene match: 13. Germline V gives CDR1 WSHSY, CDR2 SAAADI. The CDR3 bases are TGCGCCAGCAGCGACCATACCGGGACAGGGGTGTCTGAAGCTTTCTTT. This gives the protein CASSDHTGTGVSEAFF.

This clone was picked up a small number of times. This sequence joins TRBV28 and TRBJ2-6, with 10 bases fitting TRBD1. This CDR3 contains 16 residues. J gave up 1 base and V 8 bases, and 5 bases lay outside the gene matches. Germline values: CDR1 MDHEN, CDR2 SYDVKM. The DNA of the CDR3 is TGTGCCAGCGGGACAGGGGCGATGTCTGGGGCCAACGTCCTGACTTTC. Amino acid sequence: CASGTGAMSGANVLTF.

The table lists this clone with a count of one. This rearrangement joins TRBV15 to TRBJ1-4, with D possibly being TRBD1 (5 bases). CDR3 length equals 15 residues. Germline V lookup: CDR1 LNHNV, CDR2 YYDKDF (reference sequence). The ends were cut back, 0 bases at V and 7 bases at J, with 12 bases in the middle. The chain's CDR3 is CATSRDGGAGEKLFF. DNA for the CDR3: TGTGCCACCAGCAGAGATGGAGGGGCAGGTGAAAAACTGTTTTTT.

This chain uses TRBV29-1 with TRBJ2-5; 8 nucleotides align to TRBD2. V shed 3 bases, J shed 1 base, and the junction held 7 bases outside the gene matches. Germline V gene lookup returns CDR1 SQVTM and CDR2 ANQGSEA. The CDR3 is 15 amino acids. The CDR3 reads CSVDDSGALQETQYF. CDR3 bases: TGCAGCGTTGATGATAGCGGGGCCCTCCAAGAGACCCAGTACTTC.

The gene calls are TRBV6-5 and TRBJ1-2; D is possibly TRBD1 (6 bases). Trimming took off 6 bases at V and 3 bases at J, with 11 bases between the two ends. This CDR3 comprises 13 residues. Germline CDR1 and CDR2: MNHEY and SVGAGI. CDR3 sequence reads: CASRVQGDYGYTF. The DNA for the CDR3 is TGTGCCAGCAGGGTACAGGGCGACTATGGCTACACCTTC.

The rearrangement joins TRBV5-8 to TRBJ1-2; D is uncertain. The germline V gene encodes CDR1 SGHTS and CDR2 YDEGEE. Between the trimmed V and J ends, which lost 4 bases and 8 bases, there was a span of 9 bases. This CDR3 spans 11 amino acids. CDR3 nucleotides: TGTGCCAGCAGCCGACTCGGAGGCTACACCTTC. It codes for CASSRLGGYTF.

This clone was seen just once. The chain is built from TRBV10-2 and TRBJ1-2; 9 nucleotides align to TRBD1. The germline V gene has CDR1 WSHSY and CDR2 SAAADI. The CDR3 contains 16 residues. V shed 2 bases and J 3 bases; nucleotides not matched to a gene: 7. The CDR3 nucleotides are TGCGCCAGCAGTGAGGCCCTACAGGGGGCTCACTATGGCTACACCTTC. As protein: CASSEALQGAHYGYTF.

The V gene is TRBV18, the J gene TRBJ1-1; perhaps TRBD1 as D (6 bases). The CDR3 runs to 17 residues. The V gene's germline CDR1 is KGHSH and CDR2 LQKENI. V dropped 1 base and J dropped 3 bases, with 18 bases sitting between them. The DNA for the CDR3 is TGTGCCAGCTCACCACTATGGGGCTGGGAGGGGGACACTGAAGCTTTCTTT. Translation: CASSPLWGWEGDTEAFF.

The chain couples TRBV4-3 to TRBJ2-5, with TRBD2 as a possible D gene (6 bases). Germline V gene sequence: CDR1 LGHNA, CDR2 YSLEER. There are 15 residues in the CDR3. Trimming took 1 base from V and 4 from J, leaving 13 bases between them. As DNA, the CDR3 is TGCGCCAGCAGCCAAGGGAGGGTCATAGGAGAGACCCAGTACTTC. Its protein is CASSQGRVIGETQYF.

The chain carries TRBV6-5 and TRBJ1-6; D is uncertain. The CDR3 has 14 amino acids. Trimming removed 2 bases from V and 10 bases from J, with 12 bases in between. The germline gives CDR1 MNHEY, CDR2 SVGAGI. CDR3 in DNA: TGTGCCAGCAGTTACCTCCCCGTCCAGTCACCCCTCCACTTT. Its translation: CASSYLPVQSPLHF.

V and J are TRBV7-3 and TRBJ2-2, with 8 bases lining up with TRBD2. J lost 7 bases, V lost 4 bases, and 11 bases had no gene match. The V gene's germline CDR1 is SGHTA and CDR2 FQGTGA. This CDR3 has 16 residues. CDR3 nucleotides: TGTGCCAGCAGCTCCCACCAGCGGGGGCGGGGCGGGGAGCTGTTTTTT. Protein sequence: CASSSHQRGRGGELFF.

In its sample, this clone was seen a few times. The V and J genes are TRBV19 and TRBJ1-2; D ambiguous. Germline CDR1 reads LNHDA; CDR2 reads SQIVND (reference sequence). This CDR3 comprises 14 residues. The V end lost 3 bases, the J end lost 7 bases, and 15 bases lay between the germline ends. The CDR3, as DNA: TGTGCCAGTAGTATGGCCCCTGACGGGATTGGCTACACCTTC. This translates into CASSMAPDGIGYTF.

The chain is built from TRBV7-6 and TRBJ1-1; D is uncertain. The CDR3 runs 13 residues. Germline CDR1 is SGHVS and CDR2 is FNYEAQ. The V and J ends lost 1 base and 11 bases respectively, with 14 bases between them. CDR3 in DNA: TGTGCCAGCAGCTTAGGTCCGGCCGAGGAGGCTTTCTTT. Translating gives CASSLGPAEEAFF.